This T cell receptor (beta chain) was retrieved from a study of OX40 agonist ivuxolimab in advanced cancers. Looking at the study overall: In this cohort, patients received ivuxolimab, an agonistic anti-OX40 (CD134) antibody.

The CDR3 sequence is 16 residues long. The germline V gene encodes CDR1 SGHRS and CDR2 YFSETQ. The ends were cut back, 0 bases at V and 4 bases at J, with 16 bases in the middle. The protocol was immunoSEQ multiplex PCR, while the TCRdb copy is restricted to in-frame clones and leaves out a portion. The data contain about 70,000 clones, roughly nine tenths of them singletons. General observations from the study: No determination was made of the antigen specificity of the expanded peripheral T cells. Fewer expanded clones were found on average in CD4+ than in CD8+ T cells. Both CD4+ and CD8+ T cell populations in blood had undergone clonal expansion by week 6 at 0.1 to 3.0 mg/kg.

Details on this clone: The antigen is unknown.

Source: CD4+ or CD8+ T cells sorted from blood, taken in a trial of the OX40 agonist ivuxolimab. The chain combines TRBV5-1 with TRBJ1-1, with D perhaps TRBD1 (5 bases). The sequence derives from an adult with an advanced solid tumor such as melanoma, head and neck, liver or kidney cancer. The CDR3: CASSLGGNGRPTEAFF. In DNA form, the CDR3 reads TGCGCCAGCAGCTTGGGGGGGAACGGCCGACCCACTGAAGCTTTCTTT.